The 12 T cell receptor beta chains reported below all come from one sample, sequenced in a study of T-cell memory formation after mild COVID-19. TCRdb fed the 5' RACE reads into MiXCR, producing one record per CDR3 protein. This sample carries roughly 51,000 distinct CDR3 sequences, about 7.3% of them seen once, and the ten largest clones take roughly 1.3%. The sequencing sample was made of PBMCs or a T cell subset sorted from them (not recorded which). All receptors derive from a man aged 18 to 29 who had mild COVID-19 (a few samples of this study predate the infection). Cell type and time point are not known.

Details on this clonotype: Since a much larger clone is just one base distant, this may be a read error. The chain uses TRBV7-2 and TRBJ1-2; no reliable D call. Between the trimmed V and J ends, which lost 5 bases and 3 bases, there was a span of 10 bases. This CDR3 region has 13 residues. Looked up from germline, CDR1 is SGHTA and CDR2 is FQGNSA. This CDR3 is CASSHPGDYGYTF. The DNA for the CDR3 is TGTGCCAGCAGCCACCCTGGGGACTATGGCTACACCTTC.

This clonotype was detected many times. This sequence joins TRBV6-1 and TRBJ2-7; TRBD2 matches 8 bases. Germline CDR1 reads MNHNS; CDR2 reads SASEGT. The CDR3 loop spans 13 amino acids. Trimming removed 6 bases from V and 3 bases from J; junction bases left unmatched: 4. In DNA form, the CDR3 reads TGTGCCAGCAGGCGGGGGGCCCTCTACGAGCAGTACGTC. This codes for CASRRGALYEQYV.

This clonotype has just a few counts. V gene TRBV28 combines with J gene TRBJ2-5, with D perhaps TRBD2 (6 bases). The V end lost 2 bases, the J end lost 1 base, and 11 bases lay between the germline ends. Looked up from germline, CDR1 is MDHEN and CDR2 is SYDVKM. CDR3 length: 15 residues. The CDR3 DNA reads TGTGCCAGCAGTTTAACCATCGGGAGCCAAGAGACCCAGTACTTC. This codes for CASSLTIGSQETQYF.

This clonotype is medium-sized within its sample. The chain has TRBV20-1 and TRBJ2-5, with TRBD2 identical over 13 bases. J gave up 4 bases and V 0 bases, and 5 bases lay outside the gene matches. Per germline, CDR1 DFQATT and CDR2 SNEGSKA (reference sequence). This CDR3 contains 16 residues. CDR3: CSARDWTSGGGETQYF. CDR3 nucleotides: TGCAGTGCTAGAGATTGGACTAGCGGGGGAGGAGAGACCCAGTACTTC.

This clonotype has a count of ten or more. DNA for the CDR3: TGCAGTGCCATCCGGACAGAGGGGGCCAACGTCCTGACTTTC. Its translation is CSAIRTEGANVLTF. The V call is TRBV20-1, the J call TRBJ2-6; tentatively, D is TRBD1 (6 bases). V lost 6 bases to trimming and J lost 4 bases, with 13 bases between them. The CDR3 consists of 14 residues. Germline values: CDR1 DFQATT, CDR2 SNEGSKA (reference sequence).

At least ten counts were recorded for this clonotype. This chain links TRBV20-1 with TRBJ2-1; TRBD2 matches 10 bases. The CDR3 runs 14 residues. Germline CDR1 and CDR2: DFQATT and SNEGSKA (reference sequence). Trimming took 5 bases from V and 6 from J; bases not matched to a gene: 7. The CDR3 nucleotides are TGCAGTGCTTTAGCGGGGGGACGACCCAATGAGCAGTTCTTC. Translation gives CSALAGGRPNEQFF.

At least ten counts were recorded for this clonotype. The CDR3 here is CAWGEALKNTQYF. The CDR3 nucleotides are TGTGCCTGGGGGGAAGCCCTCAAGAATACGCAGTATTTT. The rearrangement joins TRBV30 to TRBJ2-3, with unresolved D. The CDR3 extends over 13 amino acids. The germline V gene has CDR1 GTSNPN and CDR2 SVGIG (reference sequence). V was shortened by 5 bases and J by 7 bases, with 16 bases between the two germline ends. Based on the CDR3 plus reference TRBV30 and TRBJ2-3, the full variable domain is SQTIHQWPATLVQPVGSPLSLECTVEGTSNPNLYWYRQAAGRGLQLLFYSVGIGQISSEVPQNLSASRPQDRQFILSSKKLLLSDSGFYLCAWGEALKNTQYFGPGTRLTVL.

The genes are TRBV7-2 and TRBJ1-4; 9 bases line up with TRBD1. V was clipped by 6 bases and J by 7 bases; unmatched bases: 6. Germline loops: CDR1 SGHTA, CDR2 FQGNSA. The CDR3 is 14 residues long. CDR3 protein: CASSRQGDSEKLFF. Written as DNA, the CDR3 is TGTGCCAGCAGTCGACAGGGGGATAGTGAAAAACTGTTTTTT.

This rearrangement joins TRBV6-1 to TRBJ1-5, with D possibly being TRBD1 (5 bases). V gave up 0 bases and J gave up 7 bases, with 10 bases separating them. This CDR3 comprises 14 residues. From germline, CDR1 is MNHNS and CDR2 SASEGT. CDR3 loop: CASSEAGGRQPQHF. Here the CDR3 DNA reads TGTGCCAGCAGTGAAGCGGGGGGGAGACAGCCCCAGCATTTT.

Comment on this clonotype: At one end, the junction sequence differs from germline, possibly due to a read error. The chain carries TRBV7-7 and TRBJ2-1; unclear D gene. The CDR3 runs to 15 residues. Germline-derived CDR1 and CDR2 are SSHAT and FNYEAQ (reference sequence). The CDR3 region has the DNA TGTGCTAGCAGCTTAAGCGTACGCTCCTACAATGAGCAGTTCTTC. Protein: CASSLSVRSYNEQFF.

This clonotype showed up many times. This chain connects TRBV7-2 to TRBJ2-2; 9 bases fit TRBD2. The CDR3 extends over 14 amino acids. Germline-derived CDR1 and CDR2 are SGHTA and FQGNSA. V lost 5 bases and J lost 5; bases outside the gene matches: 3. CDR3 protein: CASSLSGGTGELFF. The CDR3, as DNA: TGTGCCAGCAGCCTTAGCGGGGGAACCGGGGAGCTGTTTTTT.

This rearrangement joins TRBV7-2 to TRBJ1-2; D remains ambiguous. Trimming removed 1 base at V and 8 bases at J, with 8 bases between. The V gene's germline CDR1 is SGHTA and CDR2 FQGNSA. The CDR3 runs 12 residues. The CDR3 reads CASSLVAGGYTF. DNA of the CDR3: TGTGCCAGCAGCTTAGTGGCGGGCGGCTACACCTTC.